This TCR beta chain comes out of a study of cytomegalovirus exposure and HLA in healthy donors. The V and J ends lost 7 bases and 2 bases, in that order; junction bases with no gene match: 8. The CDR3 extends over 14 amino acids. Germline V CDR1 and CDR2: MNHNY, SVGAGI (reference sequence). This PCR relied on a set of 60 Vbeta primers and 13 Jbeta primers. The repertoire was sequenced with immunoSEQ multiplex PCR; TCRdb's copy has only in-frame clones and lacks some. Among roughly 180,000 clones listed, over 80% were seen once. This clone has more than one count but fewer than ten. The gene calls are TRBV6-6 and TRBJ2-7, with TRBD2 identical over 7 bases. This TCR was sampled from a girl aged 5-17 years in good health and CMV-seropositive. Sequences were obtained from PBMCs. CDR3 sequence reads: CASKDTSATYEQYF. The CDR3 DNA follows: TGTGCCAGCAAGGACACTAGCGCGACCTACGAGCAGTACTTC.